This TCR beta chain was documented in a study of blood T cell repertoires in COVID-19. Study background: There were acute and convalescent COVID-19 samples, and they came from the United States, Italy and Spain.

Cohort placement rested on clinical history that participants reported themselves. CDR3 length: 14 amino acids. Trimming removed 7 bases from V and 0 bases from J, with 11 bases in between. Germline CDR1 reads MNHEY; CDR2 reads SVGAGI. Profiled with immunoSEQ multiplex PCR; TCRdb holds only in-frame clones, not every one. Among fewer than 400,000 clones listed, more than 90% were seen once. The genes are TRBV6-5 and TRBJ2-3; no clear D gene. Input material: PBMCs or T cells enriched from blood (not recorded which). The sequence was collected from a woman in her thirties who had recovered from COVID-19. The CDR3 sequence is CASTYGASTDTQYF. For the CDR3, the DNA is TGTGCCAGCACGTATGGAGCCAGCACAGATACGCAGTATTTT.